The 20 T cell receptor beta chains presented below share a single source sample, sequenced in a study of regulatory T cells in long-lasting Graves disease. Investigators prepared the TCR beta libraries by applying iRepertoire HTBI primers and Arm-PCR of CDR3 regions. MiXCR, applied by TCRdb to the multiplex PCR reads, yields one record per CDR3 protein. The repertoire consists of hundreds of thousands of distinct CDR3 sequences, with 25% to 30% occurring once and the leading ten covering about 40%. Regarding time point: persistent/refractory GD, antithyroid drugs over 5 years with positive TRAb. Preparation of the TCR library used RNA extracted from PBMCs. This specimen consisted of peripheral blood mononuclear cells (PBMCs), obtained when the disease was refractory, from a patient treated with antithyroid drugs. These receptor sequences come from a female donor with Graves disease.

This clonotype was detected only a few times. J is TRBJ2-7 and V is TRBV6-1; D is uncertain. The CDR3 loop spans 14 amino acids. Per germline, CDR1 MNHNS and CDR2 SASEGT. Trimming removed 4 bases from V and 0 bases from J, with 10 bases in between. The CDR3 here is CASSGARSSYEQYF. The CDR3 DNA follows: TGTGCCAGCAGTGGAGCACGTAGCTCCTACGAGCAGTACTTC.

The J gene is TRBJ1-6, the V gene TRBV5-1; 8 nucleotides match TRBD1. The CDR3 is made up of 15 amino acids. The germline V gene has CDR1 SGHRS and CDR2 YFSETQ. J lost 3 bases, V lost 4 bases, and 3 bases had no gene match. CDR3 residues: CASSQGQGYNSPLHF. The CDR3 bases are TGCGCCAGCAGCCAAGGACAGGGCTATAATTCACCCCTCCACTTT.

A few counts support this clonotype. The chain recombines TRBV6-2 or TRBV6-3 with TRBJ2-7; TRBD2 matches 10 bases. Germline-derived CDR1 and CDR2 are MNHEY and SVGEGT. There are 17 residues in the CDR3. The V segment lost 2 bases and the J segment 2 bases; nucleotides outside the gene matches: 9. CDR3 sequence: CASSYGGLAGAAYEQYF. DNA for the CDR3: TGTGCCAGCAGTTACGGGGGGCTAGCGGGAGCGGCCTACGAGCAGTACTTC.

This chain links TRBV7-2 with TRBJ1-1; D gene ambiguous. In germline, CDR1 is SGHTA, CDR2 FQGNSA. CDR3 length: 14 amino acids. Between the trimmed V and J ends, which lost 5 bases and 4 bases, there was a span of 14 bases. The CDR3 region has the DNA TGTGCCAGCAGCCTCGGCCGGTGGCGCACTGAAGCTTTCTTT. Protein: CASSLGRWRTEAFF.

This clonotype was observed a handful of times. V gene TRBV30 combines with J gene TRBJ2-7, with TRBD1 matching 8 bases. V lost 2 bases to trimming and J lost 3 bases; unmatched junction nucleotides: 3. This CDR3 has 13 amino acids. The germline V gene has CDR1 GTSNPN and CDR2 SVGIG (reference sequence). CDR3 loop: CAWSRQGIYEQYF. In DNA, the CDR3 is TGTGCCTGGAGTAGACAGGGGATCTACGAGCAGTACTTC. Full variable domain (missing parts from reference TRBV30 and TRBJ2-7): SQTIHQWPATLVQPVGSPLSLECTVEGTSNPNLYWYRQAAGRGLQLLFYSVGIGQISSEVPQNLSASRPQDRQFILSSKKLLLSDSGFYLCAWSRQGIYEQYFGPGTRLTVT.

The rearrangement joins TRBV18 to TRBJ2-7, with D unresolved. Germline values: CDR1 KGHSH, CDR2 LQKENI. CDR3 length: 13 amino acids. Deletions cut 0 bases from V and 4 bases from J, with 7 bases between. The CDR3 DNA reads as TGTGCCAGCTCACCACCTACGGCGTACGAGCAGTACTTC. Its translation is CASSPPTAYEQYF.

This clonotype was recorded a few times. The J gene is TRBJ1-5, the V gene TRBV28; D is unclear. The CDR3 contains 12 residues. Germline CDR1 is MDHEN and CDR2 is SYDVKM. V was shortened by 2 bases and J by 6 bases, with 5 bases between the two germline ends. The chain's CDR3 is CASSLPSQPQHF. The CDR3 DNA follows: TGTGCCAGCAGTTTACCCTCTCAGCCCCAGCATTTT. The full variable domain, rest sourced from reference TRBV28 and TRBJ1-5, is DVKVTQSSRYLVKRTGEKVFLECVQDMDHENMFWYRQDPGLGLRLIYFSYDVKMKEKGDIPEGYSVSREKKERFSLILESASTNQTSMYLCASSLPSQPQHFGDGTRLSIL.

Only a few counts were recorded for this clonotype. The chain couples TRBV30 to TRBJ1-1; D is uncertain. Germline V CDR1 and CDR2: GTSNPN, SVGIG (reference sequence). V was shortened by 2 bases and J by 3 bases, with 16 bases between the two germline ends. The CDR3 sequence is 15 residues long. CDR3 nucleotides: TGTGCCTGGAGTCCCCACATTTCTGGGGACACTGAAGCTTTCTTT. Translated: CAWSPHISGDTEAFF. The full variable domain, rest sourced from reference TRBV30 and TRBJ1-1, is SQTIHQWPATLVQPVGSPLSLECTVEGTSNPNLYWYRQAAGRGLQLLFYSVGIGQISSEVPQNLSASRPQDRQFILSSKKLLLSDSGFYLCAWSPHISGDTEAFFGQGTRLTVV.

In this sample, this clonotype turned up a few times. The rearrangement links TRBV3-1 to TRBJ1-1; D gene unclear. The CDR3 spans 15 residues. The germline V gene encodes CDR1 LGHDT and CDR2 YNNKEL (reference sequence). Trimming cost V 4 bases and J 1 base, with 13 bases left between them. This CDR3 reads CASSLKSPRNTEAFF. The CDR3 DNA follows: TGTGCCAGCAGCCTCAAGAGTCCACGGAACACTGAAGCTTTCTTT.

This clonotype was seen only a few times. This chain uses TRBV12-3 or TRBV12-4 with TRBJ2-7; weak D call: TRBD2 (5 bases). Trimming took 5 bases from V and 3 from J, leaving 8 bases between them. This CDR3 spans 12 amino acids. The CDR3 DNA reads TGTGCCAGCAGTAAGCGGTTCTACGAGCAGTACTTC. Protein sequence: CASSKRFYEQYF.

The V and J genes are TRBV19 and TRBJ1-5; D remains unclear. CDR3 length equals 12 residues. Germline lookup yields CDR1 LNHDA and CDR2 SQIVND (reference sequence). V lost 5 bases, J lost 6 bases, and 8 bases lay in between. The CDR3 sequence is CASSQHGQPQHF. CDR3 bases: TGTGCCAGTAGTCAGCACGGTCAGCCCCAGCATTTT.

This clonotype turned up a few times. This chain connects TRBV7-9 to TRBJ1-2; D possibly corresponds to TRBD1 (5 bases). The CDR3 contains 14 residues. The V end was cut by 4 bases, the J end by 7 bases, with 16 bases between. CDR1 and CDR2 from the germline V gene are SEHNR and FQNEAQ (reference sequence). CDR3: CASSSTGTKPGYTF. The CDR3 DNA reads TGTGCCAGCAGCTCTACCGGGACTAAACCTGGCTACACCTTC.

This clonotype was picked up a small number of times. The chain combines TRBV20-1 with TRBJ2-4; 9 bases map to TRBD1. Germline CDR1 reads DFQATT; CDR2 reads SNEGSKA (reference sequence). There are 12 residues in the CDR3. The V and J ends lost 7 bases and 8 bases, in that order; junction bases with no gene match: 6. In DNA form, the CDR3 reads TGCAGTGTTAAGACAGGGGGGGACATTCAGTACTTC. Protein: CSVKTGGDIQYF.

The rearrangement joins TRBV3-1 to TRBJ1-1, with 8 bases identical to TRBD1. CDR1 and CDR2 (germline): LGHDT, YNNKEL (reference sequence). V dropped 4 bases and J dropped 9; count of bases not matched to a gene: 10. The CDR3 contains 14 residues. CDR3 in DNA: TGTGCCAGCAGCCCTATAGTGACAGGGGCTAAAGCTTTCTTT. Translating it yields CASSPIVTGAKAFF.

This chain connects TRBV7-9 to TRBJ2-5, with D possibly TRBD1 on 5 matching bases. V lost 2 bases, J lost 4 bases, and 14 bases lay in between. The CDR3 is made up of 15 amino acids. Germline CDR1 SEHNR, CDR2 FQNEAQ (reference sequence). CDR3 sequence: CASSLKAPGRETQYF. CDR3 nucleotide sequence: TGTGCCAGCAGCTTAAAGGCGCCAGGGCGAGAGACCCAGTACTTC.

The chain joins TRBV3-1 to TRBJ1-2; 8 bases are a match to TRBD1. Germline V gives CDR1 LGHDT, CDR2 YNNKEL (reference sequence). This CDR3 spans 16 amino acids. The junction had 5 bases not matched to a gene; V was cut back by 0 bases and J by 2 bases. CDR3 DNA: TGTGCCAGCAGCCAAGATGAGAGACAGGGGAACTATGGCTACACCTTC. Amino acids: CASSQDERQGNYGYTF.

The chain joins TRBV7-9 to TRBJ2-4; 10 bases line up with TRBD2. Germline V lookup: CDR1 SEHNR, CDR2 FQNEAQ (reference sequence). This CDR3 has 17 amino acids. V dropped 5 bases and J dropped 1; count of bases not matched to a gene: 8. CDR3 residues: CASSPRAGGPAKNIQYF. CDR3 nucleotide sequence: TGTGCCAGCAGCCCTAGAGCGGGAGGGCCTGCCAAAAACATTCAGTACTTC.

In its sample, this clonotype was seen a few times. This chain uses TRBV2 with TRBJ2-5, with 9 bases fitting TRBD2. Germline V lookup: CDR1 SNHLY, CDR2 FYNNEI. This CDR3 is built from 15 residues. V lost 6 bases to trimming and J lost 4 bases; unmatched junction nucleotides: 9. In nucleotides, the CDR3 is TGTGCCAGCAGGGATCGCGGGAGGGCTGGAGAGACCCAGTACTTC. Protein product: CASRDRGRAGETQYF.

This chain links TRBV19 with TRBJ1-1; D is unclear. The CDR3 sequence is 14 residues long. Trimming removed 9 bases from V and 3 bases from J, with 17 bases in between. The V gene's germline CDR1 is LNHDA and CDR2 SQIVND (reference sequence). CDR3: CASFPGPGDTEAFF. The CDR3 region has the DNA TGTGCCAGCTTCCCGGGCCCCGGGGACACTGAAGCTTTCTTT.

This clonotype was seen at least ten times. The rearrangement joins TRBV12-3 or TRBV12-4 to TRBJ1-1; D perhaps matches TRBD1 (5 bases). The CDR3 consists of 13 residues. V lost 3 bases to trimming and J lost 7 bases, with 12 bases between them. For the CDR3, the DNA is TGTGCCAGCAGTTTCCTTTGGACAAGTGAAGCTTTCTTT. Its translation is CASSFLWTSEAFF.